This record looks at one T cell receptor (beta chain) sequence and its context. The source of the sample is a study of blood T cell repertoires in COVID-19. Here immunoSEQ multiplex PCR was the method, and the copy in TCRdb shows in-frame clones only, minus some. The sample holds about 160,000 clones, around 83% seen once. The TCR was taken from a woman aged 50 to 60 with COVID-19, enrolled during active disease. Material for sequencing was peripheral blood.

CDR3 in amino acids: CASSQASGVGTDTQYF. For the CDR3, the DNA is TGTGCCAGCAGCCAGGCTAGCGGGGTAGGGACAGATACGCAGTATTTT. This chain joins TRBV3-1 (or the pseudogene TRBV3-2) and TRBJ2-3, with 9 nucleotides matching TRBD2. With 3 bases clipped from V and 3 bases from J, the junction kept 7 bases outside the gene matches. Germline V gene lookup returns CDR1 LGHDT and CDR2 YNNKEL (reference sequence). The CDR3 extends over 16 amino acids.